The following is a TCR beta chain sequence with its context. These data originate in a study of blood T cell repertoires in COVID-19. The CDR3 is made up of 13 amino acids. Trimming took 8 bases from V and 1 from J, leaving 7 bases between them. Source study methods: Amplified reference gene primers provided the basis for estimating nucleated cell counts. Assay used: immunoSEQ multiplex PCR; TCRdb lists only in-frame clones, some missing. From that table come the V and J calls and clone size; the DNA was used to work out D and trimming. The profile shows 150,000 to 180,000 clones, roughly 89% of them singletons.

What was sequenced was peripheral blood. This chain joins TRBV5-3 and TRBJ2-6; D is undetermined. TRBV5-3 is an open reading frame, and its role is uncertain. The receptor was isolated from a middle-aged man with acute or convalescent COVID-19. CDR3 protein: CASPQSGANVLTF. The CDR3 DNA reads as TGTGCCAGCCCCCAGTCTGGGGCCAACGTCCTGACTTTC.